A few counts support the clone carrying this T cell receptor beta chain. CDR1 DFQATT and CDR2 SNEGSKA come from the germline V gene (reference sequence). CDR3 length equals 11 residues. V gave up 6 bases and J gave up 5 bases; unmatched junction bases: 3. Healthy Caucasians from Russia aged roughly 6 to 95 served as donors. Per sample, no less than 5 micrograms of total RNA were extracted. A sample-barcoded 5' primer and a J-beta primer mix were used in a second PCR of about 7 to 12 cycles. Carrying 12 random nucleotides, a template-switch adaptor labeled each individual cDNA molecule. TCRdb passed the 5' RACE reads through MiXCR, listing each CDR3 protein once. The sample consists of roughly 800,000 distinct CDR3 sequences, roughly 64% of them appearing once. These data come from a study of blood T cells in healthy people across ages.

Source material: blood. The chain is built from TRBV20-1 and TRBJ1-1; 7 nucleotides align to TRBD1. This sequence was found in a man aged 25 to 45 in good health. The CDR3 bases are TGCAGTGCGAAGACAGGGACTGAAGCTTTCTTT. It codes for CSAKTGTEAFF.